The clone carrying this T cell receptor (beta chain) was recorded a few times. These data belong to a study of beta chain features in type 1 diabetes. From germline, CDR1 is LNHDA and CDR2 SQIVND (reference sequence). The CDR3 contains 12 residues. Trimming at V came to 7 bases and at J to 8 bases, leaving 7 bases not matched to a gene. Expressed TCRB transcripts got sequenced, as all isolated RNA was reverse transcribed. Repertoires were generated with immunoSEQ multiplex PCR, while TCRdb's copy carries only in-frame clones and drops some. The sample lists 130,000 to 150,000 clones, under 60% occurring once.

The chain joins TRBV19 to TRBJ1-1; 7 bases line up with TRBD1. The sample consisted of Tregs from blood. The source of this sequence is a man between 18 and 29 years old in good health. In nucleotides, the CDR3 is TGTGCCAGTAAGTTCCAACAGGGGGAAGCTTTCTTT. Its translation is CASKFQQGEAFF.